These T cell receptor beta chains were read from a single sample in a study of cytomegalovirus exposure and HLA in healthy donors. Assay used: immunoSEQ multiplex PCR; TCRdb lists only in-frame clones, some missing. The profile shows roughly 75,000 clones, about 79% of them singletons. The material sequenced was PBMCs. The origin of the receptors is a man aged 65-85 years in good health and CMV-seropositive. CDR3s include the opening cysteine and the closing phenylalanine or tryptophan. A D gene is named only where the DNA matches it firmly. Where a row states a size, it is once, few, many or the class of an expanded clone; other rows omit it.

D,V,J,length,size,CDR3,DNA
.,TRBV6-5,TRBJ2-5,14,.,CASSPPAGAETQYF,TGTGCCAGCAGTCCACCCGCGGGGGCGGAGACCCAGTACTTC
.,TRBV30,TRBJ1-1,11,.,CAWGPRTEAFF,TGTGCCTGGGGCCCCCGCACTGAAGCTTTCTTT
.,TRBV1,TRBJ2-4,16,.,CTSSQGSGGEKNIQYF,TGCACCAGCAGCCAAGGCAGCGGGGGGGAAAAAAACATTCAGTACTTC
TRBD2,TRBV2,TRBJ2-3,15,once,CASSVGLAGGDTQYF,TGTGCCAGCAGTGTGGGACTAGCGGGGGGGGATACGCAGTATTTT
.,TRBV18,TRBJ2-6,15,few,CASSPGGTGANVLTF,TGTGCCAGCTCACCAGGGGGGACCGGGGCCAACGTCCTGACTTTC
TRBD2,TRBV30,TRBJ2-1,13,.,CASPGLSYNEQFF,TGTGCCTCCCCGGGACTATCCTACAATGAGCAGTTCTTC
TRBD2,TRBV5-4,TRBJ2-7,14,few,CASSSGGGSYEQYF,TGTGCCAGCAGCTCGGGGGGGGGTTCCTACGAGCAGTACTTC
.,TRBV7-9,TRBJ1-4,13,once,CASSSGPPEKLFF,TGTGCCAGCAGCTCAGGCCCTCCCGAAAAACTGTTTTTT
.,TRBV30,TRBJ1-5,14,.,CAWIMEALNQPQHF,TGTGCCTGGATAATGGAGGCCCTCAATCAGCCCCAGCATTTT
TRBD2,TRBV6-1,TRBJ2-3,15,.,CASSDGTSGRHTQYF,TGTGCCAGCAGTGACGGGACTAGCGGGAGGCATACGCAGTATTTT
.,TRBV6-5,TRBJ2-1,14,.,CASSFGWGSGEQFF,TGTGCCAGCAGTTTCGGATGGGGCTCGGGTGAGCAGTTCTTC
.,TRBV15,TRBJ2-4,15,.,CATSSFRDGRNIQYF,TGTGCCACCAGCAGCTTCAGGGACGGGAGAAACATTCAGTACTTC
TRBD1,TRBV5-1,TRBJ1-2,13,.,CASSSGQLNGYTF,TGCGCCAGCAGCTCGGGACAGCTTAATGGCTACACCTTC
.,TRBV5-1,TRBJ2-2,14,.,CASSLDRNTGELFF,TGCGCCAGCAGTCTGGACAGGAACACCGGGGAGCTGTTTTTT
TRBD2,TRBV5-1,TRBJ2-5,15,.,CASSFTGIAGETQYF,TGCGCCAGCAGCTTCACAGGGATAGCGGGGGAGACCCAGTACTTC
.,TRBV2,TRBJ1-1,15,.,CASSEFGTMNTEAFF,TGTGCCAGCAGTGAATTTGGCACCATGAACACTGAAGCTTTCTTT
TRBD1,TRBV7-6,TRBJ2-1,16,.,CASSPGTGSPYNEQFF,TGTGCCAGCAGCCCAGGGACAGGTTCCCCCTACAATGAGCAGTTCTTC
.,TRBV10-1,TRBJ2-2,15,few,CASSGGTLNTGELFF,TGCGCCAGCAGTGGTGGGACACTGAACACCGGGGAGCTGTTTTTT
TRBD1,TRBV6-1,TRBJ2-1,14,.,CASSGDRGYNEQFF,TGTGCCAGCAGCGGGGACAGGGGCTACAATGAGCAGTTCTTC
TRBD1,TRBV30,TRBJ1-3,15,.,CAWSEKTGTGNTIYF,TGTGCCTGGAGCGAAAAGACAGGGACTGGAAACACCATATATTTT
.,TRBV4-2,TRBJ1-4,16,.,CASSQDYDSLNEKLFF,TGTGCCAGCAGCCAAGATTACGACAGCCTTAATGAAAAACTGTTTTTT
.,TRBV18,TRBJ2-3,15,.,CASSPGASGTDTQYF,TGTGCCAGCTCACCTGGGGCTAGCGGCACAGATACGCAGTATTTT
TRBD2,TRBV7-9,TRBJ2-7,14,.,CASSLDSGSEEQYF,TGTGCCAGCAGCTTGGATAGCGGGTCCGAGGAGCAGTACTTC
TRBD2,TRBV7-2,TRBJ2-7,15,.,CASSPRRDYPYEQYF,TGTGCCAGCAGCCCCCGTCGGGACTATCCCTACGAGCAGTACTTC
TRBD1,TRBV7-9,TRBJ1-2,13,.,CASSRTGASGYTF,TGTGCCAGCAGCAGGACAGGGGCCTCTGGCTACACCTTC
TRBD1,TRBV6-5,TRBJ2-7,15,once,CASSRPGQGLYEQYF,TGTGCCAGCAGTCGACCGGGACAGGGGTTGTACGAGCAGTACTTC
TRBD2,TRBV2,TRBJ2-1,16,.,CASSGTSGRAINEQFF,TGTGCCAGTTCAGGGACTAGCGGGAGGGCCATCAATGAGCAGTTCTTC
TRBD2,TRBV5-1,TRBJ2-3,16,.,CASSQNLAGGPDTQYF,TGCGCCAGCAGTCAGAACCTAGCGGGGGGTCCGGATACGCAGTATTTT
TRBD2,TRBV18,TRBJ2-3,15,.,CASRTSGRFTDTQYF,TGTGCCAGCCGAACTAGCGGGAGGTTCACAGATACGCAGTATTTT
.,TRBV10-1,TRBJ2-3,11,.,CASRAGDTQYF,TGCGCCAGCAGGGCAGGAGATACGCAGTATTTT
.,TRBV5-1,TRBJ2-4,17,.,CASSFPRQDGAKNIQYF,TGCGCCAGCAGCTTCCCCAGACAGGATGGAGCCAAAAACATTCAGTACTTC
.,TRBV25-1,TRBJ1-5,14,.,CASSEPGSNQPQHF,TGTGCCAGCAGTGAACCAGGGTCCAATCAGCCCCAGCATTTT
TRBD2,TRBV14,TRBJ2-1,19,.,CASSQDFPSAGGPGNEQFF,TGTGCCAGCAGCCAAGATTTCCCCTCAGCGGGAGGGCCAGGCAATGAGCAGTTCTTC